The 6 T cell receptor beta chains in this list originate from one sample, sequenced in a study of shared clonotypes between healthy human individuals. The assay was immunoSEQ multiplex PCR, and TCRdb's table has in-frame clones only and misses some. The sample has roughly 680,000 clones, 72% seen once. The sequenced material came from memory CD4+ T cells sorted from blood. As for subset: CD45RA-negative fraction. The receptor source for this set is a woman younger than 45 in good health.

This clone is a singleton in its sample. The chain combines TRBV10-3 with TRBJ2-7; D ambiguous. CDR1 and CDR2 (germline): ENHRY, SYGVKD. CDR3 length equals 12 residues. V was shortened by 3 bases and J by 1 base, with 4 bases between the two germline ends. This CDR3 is CAISDQSYEQYF. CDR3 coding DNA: TGTGCCATCAGTGATCAATCCTACGAGCAGTACTTC.

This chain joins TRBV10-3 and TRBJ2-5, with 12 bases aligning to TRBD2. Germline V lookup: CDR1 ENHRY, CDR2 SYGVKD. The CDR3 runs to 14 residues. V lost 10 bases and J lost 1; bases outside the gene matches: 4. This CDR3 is CATTSGRTQETQYF. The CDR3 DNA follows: TGTGCCACAACTAGCGGGAGGACCCAAGAGACCCAGTACTTC.

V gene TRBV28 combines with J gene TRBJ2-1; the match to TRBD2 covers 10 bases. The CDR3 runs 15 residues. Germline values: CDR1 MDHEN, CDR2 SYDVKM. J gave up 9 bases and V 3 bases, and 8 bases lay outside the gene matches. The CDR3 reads CASSFSSGSRGEQFF. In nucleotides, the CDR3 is TGTGCCAGCAGTTTCTCTAGCGGGAGTAGGGGTGAGCAGTTCTTC.

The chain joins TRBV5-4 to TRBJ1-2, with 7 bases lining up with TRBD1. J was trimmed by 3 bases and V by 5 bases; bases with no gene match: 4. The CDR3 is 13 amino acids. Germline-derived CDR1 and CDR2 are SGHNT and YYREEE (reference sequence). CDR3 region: CASSLQGHYGYTF. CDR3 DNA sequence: TGTGCCAGCAGTTTACAGGGGCACTATGGCTACACCTTC.

CDR3 DNA sequence: TGTGCCTGGAGTGTACATCTGGGGGGTCAGTTCTTC. Residues: CAWSVHLGGQFF. This chain connects TRBV30 to TRBJ2-1, with a possible D match to TRBD2 (6 bases). The CDR3 is made up of 12 amino acids. The germline V gene has CDR1 GTSNPN and CDR2 SVGIG (reference sequence). Trimming removed 0 bases at V and 13 bases at J, with 13 bases between.

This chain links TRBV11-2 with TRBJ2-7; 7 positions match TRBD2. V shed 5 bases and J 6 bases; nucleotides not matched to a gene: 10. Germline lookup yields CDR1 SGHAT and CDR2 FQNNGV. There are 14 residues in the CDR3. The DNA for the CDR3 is TGTGCCAGCAGCCTCGGACACGGCGGGGGCGAGCAGTACTTC. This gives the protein CASSLGHGGGEQYF. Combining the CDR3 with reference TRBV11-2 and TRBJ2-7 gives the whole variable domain EAGVAQSPRYKIIEKRQSVAFWCNPISGHATLYWYQQILGQGPKLLIQFQNNGVVDDSQLPKDRFSAERLKGVDSTLKIQPAKLEDSAVYLCASSLGHGGGEQYFGPGTRLTVT.